Many counts were recorded for the clone carrying this TCR beta chain. This sample stems from a study of T-cell reconstitution after alpha-beta-depleted transplantation in children. Unique molecular identifiers were used to barcode this TCRbeta library. Using its own MiXCR run on the PCR reads, TCRdb lists one record per CDR3 protein. This table holds approximately 150,000 distinct CDR3 sequences, about 9% found once. Trimming took 3 bases from V and 7 from J, leaving 10 bases between them. This CDR3 spans 12 amino acids. CDR1 SQVTM and CDR2 ANQGSEA come from the germline V gene. The source was PBMCs, mostly from graft donor cells, collected 180 days after TCRalphabeta/CD19-depleted stem cell transplant. V usage is TRBV29-1 and J usage is TRBJ2-1; TRBD2 might be the D (5 bases). This sequence was found in a female patient between 2 and 15 years old who had a stem cell transplant for congenital amegakaryocytic thrombocytopenia, so the T cells may come from the graft donor. CDR3 sequence reads: CSVDVAQNEQFF. In nucleotides, the CDR3 is TGCAGCGTTGACGTAGCGCAAAATGAGCAGTTCTTC.